These 18 T cell receptor beta chains originate from one sample sequenced in a study of CD8+ T cells in alopecia areata. RNA was extracted and reverse transcribed into cDNA as the sequencing template. Generated by immunoSEQ multiplex PCR, the TCRdb table keeps only in-frame clones and is missing some. The sample lists about 140,000 clones; roughly 50% were seen once. The specimen was CD4+ T cells sorted from blood. The receptors shown here come from a human donor in good health.

Only a few counts were recorded for this clone. The chain carries TRBV2 and TRBJ2-3; 9 nucleotides align to TRBD1. The CDR3 consists of 13 residues. V shed 6 bases and J 4 bases; nucleotides not matched to a gene: 2. CDR1 SNHLY and CDR2 FYNNEI come from the germline V gene. In DNA, the CDR3 is TGTGCCAGCAGGAGGGACAGGGCAGATACGCAGTATTTT. Translated, it gives CASRRDRADTQYF.

V gene TRBV5-6 combines with J gene TRBJ2-1; tentative D call: TRBD2 (6 bases). The CDR3 spans 14 residues. Germline-derived CDR1 and CDR2 are SGHDT and YYEEEE. Deletions cut 1 base from V and 8 bases from J, with 13 bases between. The CDR3 DNA reads as TGTGCCAGCAGCTTGTTCCGGGGGAACGATGAGCAGTTCTTC. It specifies CASSLFRGNDEQFF.

This clone came up once. V is TRBV30 and J is TRBJ1-1; D may be TRBD1 (5 bases). V gave up 6 bases and J gave up 0 bases, with 11 bases separating them. The CDR3 totals 13 residues. Germline CDR1 GTSNPN, CDR2 SVGIG (reference sequence). CDR3 residues: CACPKGMNTEAFF. The CDR3 DNA reads TGTGCCTGTCCAAAGGGGATGAACACTGAAGCTTTCTTT.

The J gene is TRBJ2-2, the V gene TRBV27; TRBD2 matches at 8 bases. This CDR3 has 14 residues. Trimming removed 4 bases from V and 6 bases from J; junction bases left unmatched: 4. CDR1 and CDR2 (germline): MNHEY, SMNVEV (reference sequence). CDR3 loop: CASSYVTSAGELFF. The DNA of the CDR3 is TGTGCCAGCAGTTACGTGACTAGCGCCGGGGAGCTGTTTTTT.

This clone was observed a few times. The chain links TRBV29-1 to TRBJ1-2; D possibly corresponds to TRBD1 (6 bases). This CDR3 region has 12 residues. V was cut by 3 bases and J by 6 bases, with 11 bases left in between. Germline V gene sequence: CDR1 SQVTM, CDR2 ANQGSEA. CDR3 in amino acids: CSVEGGRDGYTF. Written as DNA, the CDR3 is TGCAGCGTTGAGGGGGGGCGCGATGGCTACACCTTC.

The chain employs TRBV15 and TRBJ2-3; the match to TRBD2 covers 12 bases. After removal of 4 bases from V and 6 bases from J, the junction contained 5 bases not matched to a gene. Germline CDR1 reads LNHNV; CDR2 reads YYDKDF (reference sequence). The length of the CDR3 is 15 residues. CDR3 in amino acids: CATSTSGRAADTQYF. The CDR3 DNA sequence: TGTGCCACCAGCACTAGCGGGAGGGCGGCGGATACGCAGTATTTT.

This clone was counted a single time. V gene TRBV5-1 combines with J gene TRBJ2-7; D gene uncertain. Germline CDR1 is SGHRS and CDR2 is YFSETQ. This CDR3 is 13 amino acids long. Trimming pared 4 bases from V and 1 base from J, leaving 9 bases between. CDR3 sequence reads: CASSAGPSYEQYF. CDR3 nucleotide sequence: TGCGCCAGCAGCGCCGGACCATCCTACGAGCAGTACTTC. Full variable domain (remainder filled in from reference TRBV5-1 and TRBJ2-7): KAGVTQTPRYLIKTRGQQVTLSCSPISGHRSVSWYQQTPGQGLQFLFEYFSETQRNKGNFPGRFSGRQFSNSRSEMNVSTLELGDSALYLCASSAGPSYEQYFGPGTRLTVT.

This clone was seen a handful of times. This chain joins TRBV29-1 and TRBJ2-1, with TRBD1 identical over 11 bases. V was pared by 6 bases and J by 7 bases, with 11 bases of the junction left unmatched. The CDR3 runs 15 residues. Germline assignment: CDR1 SQVTM and CDR2 ANQGSEA. Here the CDR3 DNA reads TGCAGCGTGTGGACCGTGGGACAGGGGGGGAATGAGCAGTTCTTC. It codes for CSVWTVGQGGNEQFF.

The rearrangement uses TRBV6-5 and TRBJ1-2; D possibly corresponds to TRBD1 (6 bases). CDR1 and CDR2 from the germline V gene are MNHEY and SVGAGI. The CDR3 loop spans 14 amino acids. Trimming took off 0 bases at V and 7 bases at J, with 12 bases between the two ends. This CDR3 is CASSYSGGALGYTF. The CDR3 DNA is TGTGCCAGCAGTTACTCTGGGGGGGCGCTTGGCTACACCTTC.

This chain joins TRBV10-3 and TRBJ2-5; D gene unclear. V was clipped by 2 bases and J by 5 bases, with 9 bases between them. Germline lookup yields CDR1 ENHRY and CDR2 SYGVKD. The CDR3 is 13 amino acids. In DNA, the CDR3 is TGTGCCATCAGTGAGGTGTTGGGGGAGACCCAGTACTTC. It yields the protein CAISEVLGETQYF.

This clone was counted once. The chain joins TRBV4-2 to TRBJ2-7, with D possibly matching TRBD2 (6 bases). Per germline, CDR1 LGHNA and CDR2 YNFKEQ. This CDR3 region has 14 residues. V was trimmed by 0 bases and J by 5 bases, leaving 11 bases between them. The CDR3 reads CASSQDWSGDEQYF. CDR3 nucleotides: TGTGCCAGCAGCCAAGATTGGTCGGGGGACGAGCAGTACTTC.

This chain uses TRBV7-9 with TRBJ2-7, with a possible D match to TRBD1 (6 bases). V dropped 4 bases and J dropped 5 bases, with 9 bases sitting between them. The CDR3 is 12 amino acids. Germline V gives CDR1 SEHNR, CDR2 FQNEAQ (reference sequence). CDR3 nucleotides: TGTGCCAGCAGCTCTAACAGGGACGAGCAGTACTTC. It translates to CASSSNRDEQYF.

V is TRBV27 and J is TRBJ2-7; D is uncertain. The V gene's germline CDR1 is MNHEY and CDR2 SMNVEV (reference sequence). The CDR3 length is 12 residues. V lost 10 bases and J lost 3, with 13 bases in between. The DNA of the CDR3 is TGTGCCACCCAAAGTAAGGTCTACGAGCAGTACTTC. Protein sequence: CATQSKVYEQYF.

The chain links TRBV4-1 to TRBJ1-1; D is unresolved. The CDR3 covers 13 residues. The germline gives CDR1 MGHRA, CDR2 YSYEKL. Trimming removed 2 bases from V and 5 bases from J, with 9 bases in between. CDR3 amino acids: CASSQKRSTEAFF. CDR3 DNA sequence: TGCGCCAGCAGCCAAAAACGGTCGACTGAAGCTTTCTTT.

With respect to this clone: An end of the junction differs from the germline gene, which may be a read error. The chain combines TRBV29-1 with TRBJ2-1, with D hard to call. The germline V gene has CDR1 SQVTM and CDR2 ANQGSEA. The CDR3 is made up of 13 amino acids. The CDR3 coding sequence is TGCAGCGTCGAAGACTGGCCGGCTAATGAGCAGTTCTTC. This translates into CSVEDWPANEQFF.

The V call is TRBV15, the J call TRBJ2-7; D is perhaps TRBD2 (5 bases). Trimming cost V 0 bases and J 1 base, with 19 bases left between them. This CDR3 has 18 residues. Germline loops: CDR1 LNHNV, CDR2 YYDKDF (reference sequence). CDR3 in amino acids: CATSRDLSPLGSSYEQYF. The CDR3 DNA sequence: TGTGCCACCAGCAGAGATCTCTCCCCACTAGGCTCGTCCTACGAGCAGTACTTC.

The CDR3 here is CATSRPGKKYGYTF. CDR3 sequence (DNA): TGTGCCACCAGCAGACCGGGTAAGAAGTATGGCTACACCTTC. The chain couples TRBV15 to TRBJ1-2; no clear D. Germline CDR1 reads LNHNV; CDR2 reads YYDKDF (reference sequence). This CDR3 is built from 14 residues. Trimming cost V 2 bases and J 5 bases, with 12 bases left between them.

V is TRBV5-1 and J is TRBJ1-2; D is undetermined. Germline lookup yields CDR1 SGHRS and CDR2 YFSETQ. This CDR3 comprises 14 residues. Trimming took off 3 bases at V and 5 bases at J, with 14 bases between the two ends. The CDR3 sequence: CASSSTDAWYGYTF. CDR3 DNA: TGCGCCAGCAGCTCTACAGATGCTTGGTATGGCTACACCTTC.